This T cell receptor beta chain was identified during a study of vaccination and CD4 T cells after COVID-19. This clonotype was picked up a small number of times. Its specificity is unknown. The Oncomine TCR Beta short-read assay sequenced DNA from cultured CD4+ T cells. Genomic DNA was extracted from cultured CD4+ T cells. TCRdb analysed the PCR reads with MiXCR anew, one entry per CDR3 protein. This sample has 15,000 or so distinct CDR3 sequences; around 47% occur once, and the top ten carry 3.7%. Germline CDR1 is SNHLY and CDR2 is FYNNEI. V gave up 3 bases and J gave up 8 bases, with 11 bases separating them. The CDR3 totals 13 residues. The treatment here: approximately 11-day PBMC culture with coronavirus spike peptide pools or control peptides (ViraFEST assay).

Sequencing was performed on CD4+ T cells from blood, cultured in vitro. This sequence was found in a human donor who had recovered from COVID-19. V and J are TRBV2 and TRBJ1-3; tentatively, D is TRBD1 (6 bases). CDR3 sequence reads: CASSEDRGDTIYF. In nucleotides, the CDR3 is TGTGCCAGCAGTGAGGATAGGGGGGACACCATATATTTT.